In this sample, the clone carrying this T cell receptor (beta chain) turned up many times. The sample comes from a study of early T cells in non-severe SARS-CoV-2 infection. One entry per CDR3 protein, called by TCRdb with MiXCR from the 5' RACE reads. The sample shows about 30,000 distinct CDR3 sequences, less than 6.5% of them seen only once. Germline CDR1 MNHNY, CDR2 SVGAGI (reference sequence). The CDR3 loop spans 15 amino acids. V lost 2 bases to trimming and J lost 7 bases, with 15 bases between them. The sample comprised whole blood. The chain has TRBV6-6 and TRBJ2-1, with D possibly matching TRBD2 (6 bases). This TCR came from an adult who was a healthcare worker with PCR-confirmed SARS-CoV-2 infection or an uninfected control (not recorded which). CDR3 sequence reads: CASSYVGSGNNEQFF. In nucleotides, the CDR3 is TGTGCCAGCAGTTACGTCGGGAGTGGGAATAATGAGCAGTTCTTC.